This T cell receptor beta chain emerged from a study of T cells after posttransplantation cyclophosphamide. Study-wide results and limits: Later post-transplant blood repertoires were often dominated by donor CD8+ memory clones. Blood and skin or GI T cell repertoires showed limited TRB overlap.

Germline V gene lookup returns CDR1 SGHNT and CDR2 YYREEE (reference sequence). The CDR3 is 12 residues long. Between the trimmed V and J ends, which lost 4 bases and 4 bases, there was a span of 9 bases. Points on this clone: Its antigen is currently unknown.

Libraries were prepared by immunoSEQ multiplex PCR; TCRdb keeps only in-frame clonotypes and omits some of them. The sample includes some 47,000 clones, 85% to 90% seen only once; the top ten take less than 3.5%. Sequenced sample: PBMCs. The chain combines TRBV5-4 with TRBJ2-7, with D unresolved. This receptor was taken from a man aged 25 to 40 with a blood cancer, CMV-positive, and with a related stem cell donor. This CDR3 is CASSLRDYEQYF. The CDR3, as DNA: TGTGCCAGCAGCCTAAGAGATTACGAGCAGTACTTC. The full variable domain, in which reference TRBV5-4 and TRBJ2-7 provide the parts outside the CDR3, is ETGVTQSPTHLIKTRGQQVTLRCSSQSGHNTVSWYQQALGQGPQFIFQYYREEENGRGNFPPRFSGLQFPNYSSELNVNALELDDSALYLCASSLRDYEQYFGPGTRLTVT.